Listed below are T cell receptor beta chains from one sample, sequenced in a study of vaccination and CD4 T cells after COVID-19. TCRdb fed the PCR reads into MiXCR, producing one record per CDR3 protein. The table has 12,000 to 15,000 distinct CDR3 sequences, about 30% seen once. The antigens these receptors bind are not known. The sequenced sample was CD4+ T cells from blood, cultured in vitro. The receptors derive from a human donor who had recovered from COVID-19. The CDR3 runs from the conserved cysteine through the conserved F or W. A D gene is named only where the DNA matches it firmly. A clone size is listed for some rows: how often the clone was seen (once, few, many), or a class if it is expanded.

>TRBV6-2/TRBV6-3|TRBJ1-4|NA|few
TGTGCCACCCACTGGCGGCCGAATGAAAAACTGTTTTTT
CATHWRPNEKLFF
>TRBV27|TRBJ2-2|NA|NA
TGTGCCAGCAGTTTATATAGGACCGGGGGGCTGTTTTTT
CASSLYRTGGLFF
>TRBV15|TRBJ2-1|NA|NA
TGTGCCACCAGCAGAGAGGGGGCAGGCTCCTACAATGAGCAGTTCTTC
CATSREGAGSYNEQFF
>TRBV20-1|TRBJ1-3|NA|NA
TGCAGTGCTCGTATTTCCGGGACCTCTAGAAACACCATATATTTT
CSARISGTSRNTIYF
>TRBV11-3|TRBJ1-3|TRBD1|few
TGTGCCAGCACTTCGAATCTCCGGGACAGGGTAAAGTCGTACGGAAACACCATATATTTT
CASTSNLRDRVKSYGNTIYF
>TRBV5-4|TRBJ2-7|NA|NA
TGTGCCAGCAGCCGAGGACGCAGCGACGAGCAGTACTTC
CASSRGRSDEQYF
>TRBV7-8|TRBJ1-1|NA|few
TGTGCCAGCAGCTTTATGAACGCTAACACTGAAGCTTTCTTT
CASSFMNANTEAFF
>TRBV19|TRBJ2-3|NA|few
TGTGCCAGTACGCAGGGTTGGGATACGCAGTATTTT
CASTQGWDTQYF
>TRBV10-3|TRBJ2-7|NA|NA
TGTGCCATCAGTATGACAGAAGGACATGAGCAGTACTTC
CAISMTEGHEQYF
>TRBV20-1|TRBJ1-2|TRBD1|few
TGCAGTGCCCTGACAGGGGGGGACTATGGCTACACCTTC
CSALTGGDYGYTF
>TRBV10-3|TRBJ2-1|NA|few
TGTGCCATCGGGGACAATGAGCAGTTCTTC
CAIGDNEQFF
>TRBV25-1|TRBJ2-5|NA|few
TGTGCCAGCAGTCCCACCCGGGGGCCGGGGGGGACCCAGTACTTC
CASSPTRGPGGTQYF
>TRBV19|TRBJ1-4|NA|NA
TGTGCCAGTAGTATACTAGGAGGGGAGGGAGAAAAACTGTTTTTT
CASSILGGEGEKLFF
>TRBV6-1|TRBJ2-5|TRBD1|few
TGTGCCAGCAGTGGCTGGGACAGGCGAGCAGAGACCCAGTACTTC
CASSGWDRRAETQYF
>TRBV7-9|TRBJ2-2|NA|NA
TGTGCCAGCAGCTTACCGGGGACCGCGAACACCGGGGAGCTGTTTTTT
CASSLPGTANTGELFF
>TRBV2|TRBJ2-2|TRBD1|few
TGTGCCAGCAGGGACAGGGGTACCGGGGAGCTGTTTTTT
CASRDRGTGELFF
>TRBV19|TRBJ1-1|TRBD1|NA
TGTGCCAGTAGTCCCCGACAGGGAATTTTCACTGAAGCTTTCTTT
CASSPRQGIFTEAFF
>TRBV9|TRBJ2-3|NA|NA
TGTGCCAGCAGCGTAGGCGTCCCAGATACGCAGTATTTT
CASSVGVPDTQYF
>TRBV6-2/TRBV6-3|TRBJ2-3|NA|medium-sized
TGTGCCAGCACCCCCGGGGACACAGATACGCAGTATTTT
CASTPGDTDTQYF
>TRBV7-9|TRBJ1-5|NA|NA
TGTGCCAGCAGCATCGGGGGGGTGGGCAATCAGCCCCAGCATTTT
CASSIGGVGNQPQHF
>TRBV6-1|TRBJ1-2|NA|medium-sized
TGTGCCAGCGGACCTCAGGGCCTTCTAGTCTACACCTTC
CASGPQGLLVYTF
>TRBV6-1|TRBJ1-6|NA|NA
TGTACCAGCAGTCGAGGGTCCTTCTCGGTTACCAATTCACCCCTCCACTTT
CTSSRGSFSVTNSPLHF
>TRBV5-1|TRBJ1-1|NA|few
TGCGCCAGCAGCTCGACAGCTTTGAACACTGAAGCTTTCTTT
CASSSTALNTEAFF
>TRBV11-3|TRBJ2-2|TRBD1|few
TGTGCCAGCAGCCCAGGACAGGGGTTCGGGGAGCTGTTTTTT
CASSPGQGFGELFF
>TRBV30|TRBJ1-5|TRBD1|NA
TGTGCCTGTTCGACAGGGTGGGATCAGCCCCAGCATTTT
CACSTGWDQPQHF
>TRBV7-2|TRBJ2-1|NA|medium-sized
TGTGCCAGCAGCCGACTTGATTACTACAATGAGCAGTTCTTC
CASSRLDYYNEQFF
>TRBV30|TRBJ2-3|NA|NA
TGTGCCTGGAGCTTAGGGGGCACAGATACGCAGTATTTT
CAWSLGGTDTQYF
>TRBV5-1|TRBJ2-3|NA|NA
TGCGCCAGCGGCCGCCCAGGCACAGATACGCAGTATTTT
CASGRPGTDTQYF
>TRBV4-1|TRBJ1-5|TRBD1|NA
TGCGCCAGCAGCCAAGAGGTGACAGGGGATCAGCCCCAGCATTTT
CASSQEVTGDQPQHF
>TRBV18|TRBJ1-5|NA|few
TGTGCCAGCTCACCAGAAAGGGGCAATCAGCCCCAGCATTTT
CASSPERGNQPQHF